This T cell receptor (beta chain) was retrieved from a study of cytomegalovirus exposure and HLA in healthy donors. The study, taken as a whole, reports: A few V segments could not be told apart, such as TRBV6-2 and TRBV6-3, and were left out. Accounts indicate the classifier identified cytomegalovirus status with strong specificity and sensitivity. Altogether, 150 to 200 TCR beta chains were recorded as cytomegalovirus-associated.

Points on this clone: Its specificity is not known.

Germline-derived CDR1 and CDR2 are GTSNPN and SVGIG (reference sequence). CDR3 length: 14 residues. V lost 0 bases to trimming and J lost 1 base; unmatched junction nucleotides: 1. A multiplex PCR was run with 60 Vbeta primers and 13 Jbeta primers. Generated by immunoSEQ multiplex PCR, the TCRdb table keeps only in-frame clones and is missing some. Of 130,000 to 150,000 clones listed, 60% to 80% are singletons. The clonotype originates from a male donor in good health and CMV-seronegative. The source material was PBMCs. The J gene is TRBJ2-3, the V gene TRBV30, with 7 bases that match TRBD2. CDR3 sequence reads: CAWSVRGGTDTQYF. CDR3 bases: TGTGCCTGGAGTGTACGGGGGGGCACAGATACGCAGTATTTT.